This T cell receptor (beta chain) stems from a study of OX40 agonist ivuxolimab in advanced cancers. Trimming took off 1 base at V and 5 bases at J, with 8 bases between the two ends. The CDR3 has 13 amino acids. Germline CDR1 is SGHAT and CDR2 is FQNNGV. Sequenced by immunoSEQ multiplex PCR; TCRdb stores in-frame clones only, minus some. The sample has more than 50,000 clones, approximately 93% seen once. The sample consisted of CD4+ or CD8+ T cells sorted from blood, taken in a trial of the OX40 agonist ivuxolimab. The rearrangement joins TRBV11-2 to TRBJ1-2, with D hard to call. This TCR was sampled from an adult with an advanced solid tumor such as melanoma, head and neck, liver or kidney cancer. CDR3 nucleotides: TGTGCCAGCAGCTTAGGGATTGAATATGGCTACACCTTC. Its protein is CASSLGIEYGYTF.